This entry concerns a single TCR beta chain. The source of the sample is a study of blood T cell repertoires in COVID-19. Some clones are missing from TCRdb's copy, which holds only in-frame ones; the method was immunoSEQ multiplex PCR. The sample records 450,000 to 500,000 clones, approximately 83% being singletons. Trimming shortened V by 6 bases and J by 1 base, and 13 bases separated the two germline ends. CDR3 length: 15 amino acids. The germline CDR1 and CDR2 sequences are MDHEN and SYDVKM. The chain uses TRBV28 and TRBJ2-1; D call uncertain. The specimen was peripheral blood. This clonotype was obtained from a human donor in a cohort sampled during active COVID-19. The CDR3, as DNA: TGTGCCAGCAGCCCCGGTGGTCCTTCCTACAATGAGCAGTTCTTC. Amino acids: CASSPGGPSYNEQFF.